This T cell receptor (beta chain) stems from a study of T cell responses to AZD1222 COVID-19 vaccine. The protocol was immunoSEQ multiplex PCR, while the TCRdb copy is restricted to in-frame clones and leaves out a portion. Of more than 150,000 clones in the sample, roughly 92% are singletons; the top ten hold under 2%. The CDR3 is made up of 15 amino acids. Trimming pared 1 base from V and 5 bases from J, leaving 15 bases between. Germline V gives CDR1 SGHDT, CDR2 YYEEEE. The sequence came from an adult who received the AZD1222 COVID-19 vaccine. The chain employs TRBV5-6 and TRBJ2-5; possibly TRBD1 for D (6 bases). The specimen was peripheral blood, collected 28 days after the second AZD1222 dose. CDR3 residues: CASSLYGLRGETQYF. The CDR3 region has the DNA TGTGCCAGCAGCTTGTACGGATTAAGGGGGGAGACCCAGTACTTC.